This T cell receptor (beta chain) was found in a study of T cells in Graves' hyperthyroidism and ophthalmopathy. Whole-study findings and limits: Most expanded thyroid clonotypes above 0.001 recurred in blood.

This CDR3 is 12 amino acids long. Germline V gene lookup returns CDR1 LNHDA and CDR2 SQIVND (reference sequence). Trimming took 11 bases from V and 5 from J, leaving 16 bases between them. RNA transcripts gave rise to amplified TCR beta CDR3 regions. Carried out on the TCR CDR3, a first-round RT-PCR used the HTBI primer set. TCRdb reanalysed the multiplex PCR reads using MiXCR and keeps one entry per CDR3 protein. The sample lists around 540,000 distinct CDR3 sequences; about 43% were seen once. Turning to this clonotype: Its antigen is not known.

Patients aged 18 to 65 with hyperthyroidism were newly diagnosed, with duration under 2 months. Diagnosis relied on clinical symptoms, serum thyroxine and TRAb, thyroid ultrasound and orbital computed tomography. Sequenced input: peripheral blood or thyroid tissue (not recorded which). The clonotype was recovered from a woman between 18 and 29 years old with Graves' hyperthyroidism. The V call is TRBV19, the J call TRBJ2-7; possible D gene TRBD2, 6 bases. The CDR3 reads CAGGDLSDEQYF. In DNA form, the CDR3 reads TGTGCCGGCGGGGACCTGAGCGACGAGCAGTACTTC.